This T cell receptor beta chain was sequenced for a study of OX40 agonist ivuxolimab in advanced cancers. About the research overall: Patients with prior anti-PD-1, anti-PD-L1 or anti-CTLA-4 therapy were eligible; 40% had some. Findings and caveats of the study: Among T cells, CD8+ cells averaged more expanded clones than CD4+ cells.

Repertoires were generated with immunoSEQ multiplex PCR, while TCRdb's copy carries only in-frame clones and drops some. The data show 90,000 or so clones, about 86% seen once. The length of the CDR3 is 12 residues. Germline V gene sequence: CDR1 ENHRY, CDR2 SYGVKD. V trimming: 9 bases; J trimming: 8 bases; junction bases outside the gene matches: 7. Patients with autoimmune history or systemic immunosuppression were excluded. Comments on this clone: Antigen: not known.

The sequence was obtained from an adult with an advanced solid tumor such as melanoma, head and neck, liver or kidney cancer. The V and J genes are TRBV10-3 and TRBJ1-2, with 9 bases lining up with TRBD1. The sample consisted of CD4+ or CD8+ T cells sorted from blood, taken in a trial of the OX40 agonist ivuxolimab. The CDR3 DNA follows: TGTGCCATTACAGGGACAGGGCGCGGCTACACCTTC. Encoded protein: CAITGTGRGYTF.